This TCR beta chain was recovered during a study of siplizumab effects on memory and regulatory T cells. Points on this clone: Antigen specificity is unknown.

Germline V CDR1 and CDR2: MNHEY, SMNVEV (reference sequence). V lost 3 bases and J 0 bases, leaving 8 bases between the germline ends. The CDR3 is 14 residues long. About 100,000 TCR templates per sample were assayed. The protocol was immunoSEQ multiplex PCR, while the TCRdb copy is restricted to in-frame clones and leaves out a portion. Here the sample spans about 50,000 clones, more than 75% being singletons. Study outcomes and limitations: Some alloreactive sequences were traceable to unstimulated CD4+ memory cells, and siplizumab significantly reduced them. Poor capture below about 10^-5 frequency left most alloreactive clones unmapped to unstimulated subsets. Unstimulated naive T cells seemed to show more diversity than memory cells did, and they also seemed to be among the major contributors to the alloresponse.

This clonotype was obtained from a human donor in good health. The chain recombines TRBV27 with TRBJ1-2; possible D gene TRBD1, 5 bases. The sample comprised naive CD8+ T cells sorted from blood. The CDR3 sequence: CASSFGGSNYGYTF. The CDR3 DNA follows: TGTGCCAGCAGTTTTGGGGGGTCTAACTATGGCTACACCTTC.